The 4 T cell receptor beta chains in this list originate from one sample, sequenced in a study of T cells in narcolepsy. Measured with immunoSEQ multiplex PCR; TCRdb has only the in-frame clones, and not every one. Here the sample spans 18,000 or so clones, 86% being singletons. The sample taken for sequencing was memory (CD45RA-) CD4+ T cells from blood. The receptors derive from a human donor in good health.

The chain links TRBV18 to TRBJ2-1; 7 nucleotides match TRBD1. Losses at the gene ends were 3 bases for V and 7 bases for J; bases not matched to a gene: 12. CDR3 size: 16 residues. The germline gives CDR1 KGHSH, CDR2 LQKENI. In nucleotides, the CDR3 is TGTGCCAGCTCACCTCAAGGGACAGCAAATTTGAATGAGCAGTTCTTC. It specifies CASSPQGTANLNEQFF. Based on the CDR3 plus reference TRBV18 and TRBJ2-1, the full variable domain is NAGVMQNPRHLVRRRGQEARLRCSPMKGHSHVYWYRQLPEEGLKFMVYLQKENIIDESGMPKERFSAEFPKEGPSILRIQQVVRGDSAAYFCASSPQGTANLNEQFFGPGTRLTVL.

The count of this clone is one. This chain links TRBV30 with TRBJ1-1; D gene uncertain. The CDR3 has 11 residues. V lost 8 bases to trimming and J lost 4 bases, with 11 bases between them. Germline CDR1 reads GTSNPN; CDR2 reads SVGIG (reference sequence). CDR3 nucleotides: TGTGCCCTCGGACGGGGCACTGAAGCTTTCTTT. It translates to CALGRGTEAFF.

CDR3 in DNA: TGTGCTAGTGGTTTGGGACAGGGATGGTCACCCCTCCACTTT. This gives the protein CASGLGQGWSPLHF. The chain combines TRBV12-5 with TRBJ1-6; 7 nucleotides match TRBD1. V dropped 1 base and J dropped 10; count of bases not matched to a gene: 4. Germline lookup yields CDR1 LGHNT and CDR2 FRNRAP. The CDR3 loop spans 14 amino acids.

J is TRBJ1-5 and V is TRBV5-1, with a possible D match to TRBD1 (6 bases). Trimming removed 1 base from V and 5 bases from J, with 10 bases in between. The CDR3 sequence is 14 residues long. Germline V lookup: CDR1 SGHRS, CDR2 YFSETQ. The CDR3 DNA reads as TGCGCCAGCAGCTTGACAGGGCTGGATCAGCCCCAGCATTTT. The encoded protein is CASSLTGLDQPQHF. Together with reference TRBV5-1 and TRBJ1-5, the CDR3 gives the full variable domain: KAGVTQTPRYLIKTRGQQVTLSCSPISGHRSVSWYQQTPGQGLQFLFEYFSETQRNKGNFPGRFSGRQFSNSRSEMNVSTLELGDSALYLCASSLTGLDQPQHFGDGTRLSIL.